This entry lists 21 T cell receptor beta chains sequenced from one sample in a study of CD8 T cells in ankylosing spondylitis. TCRdb itself ran the 5' RACE reads through MiXCR, one entry per CDR3 protein. The repertoire holds 150,000 to 200,000 distinct CDR3 sequences, with around 10% as singletons. The material sequenced was blood, either unsorted or a sorted T cell fraction (not recorded which). These receptors were taken from a male donor with ankylosing spondylitis or in good health (not recorded which).

This clonotype was observed a handful of times. This chain joins TRBV11-2 and TRBJ2-5; 7 positions match TRBD1. Trimming at V came to 5 bases and at J to 3 bases, leaving 12 bases not matched to a gene. The CDR3 length is 16 residues. Germline V gene data show CDR1 as SGHAT and CDR2 as FQNNGV. CDR3 region: CASSRAPGQMKETQYF. The CDR3 DNA sequence: TGTGCCAGCAGCCGAGCACCGGGACAGATGAAAGAGACCCAGTACTTC.

This clonotype showed up just a few times. V gene TRBV20-1 combines with J gene TRBJ2-1; tentatively, D is TRBD2 (6 bases). This CDR3 spans 14 amino acids. Germline-derived CDR1 and CDR2 are DFQATT and SNEGSKA (reference sequence). V was pared by 6 bases and J by 2 bases, with 14 bases between. The CDR3 nucleotides read TGCAGTGCGAAAAGGGGACTTCCCTACAATGAGCAGTTCTTC. It codes for CSAKRGLPYNEQFF.

This clonotype was seen ten or more times. The genes are TRBV29-1 and TRBJ2-1, with TRBD2 matching 10 bases. V was pared by 5 bases and J by 10 bases, with 8 bases of the junction left unmatched. The CDR3 sequence is 13 residues long. The germline gives CDR1 SQVTM, CDR2 ANQGSEA. The CDR3 here is CSVRRTSGLEQFF. CDR3 DNA: TGCAGCGTTCGTAGGACTAGCGGTTTGGAGCAGTTCTTC.

There are many counts of this clonotype. The J gene is TRBJ2-7, the V gene TRBV6-5; tentatively, D is TRBD1 or TRBD2 (5 bases each). The CDR3 length is 17 residues. Trimming pared 0 bases from V and 3 bases from J, leaving 18 bases between. Germline loops: CDR1 MNHEY, CDR2 SVGAGI. The CDR3 DNA sequence: TGTGCCAGCAGTTACTCAATCCACGGGGCCGTAGTCTACGAGCAGTACTTC. Translating gives CASSYSIHGAVVYEQYF.

This clonotype was counted many times. This chain links TRBV10-3 with TRBJ2-2; perhaps TRBD1 as D (5 bases). The CDR3 spans 15 residues. V shed 6 bases and J shed 1 base, with 12 bases lying between them. The germline CDR1 and CDR2 sequences are ENHRY and SYGVKD. The CDR3 sequence: CAIRPDQGNTGELFF. CDR3 sequence (DNA): TGTGCCATCAGGCCGGACCAGGGGAACACCGGGGAGCTGTTTTTT.

In its sample, this clonotype was seen many times. The V and J genes are TRBV6-1 and TRBJ2-7; 12 bases fit TRBD1. Germline V CDR1 and CDR2: MNHNS, SASEGT. V lost 5 bases and J lost 5; bases outside the gene matches: 13. CDR3 length: 17 amino acids. CDR3 sequence reads: CASSTGPGQGAFDEQYF. DNA for the CDR3: TGTGCCAGCAGTACAGGGCCGGGACAGGGGGCTTTCGACGAGCAGTACTTC.

This chain uses TRBV20-1 with TRBJ2-1, with D possibly called TRBD1 or TRBD2 (5 bases each). Trimming stripped 4 bases from V and 3 bases from J, with 13 bases between. Germline lookup yields CDR1 DFQATT and CDR2 SNEGSKA (reference sequence). CDR3 size: 14 residues. CDR3 protein: CSATGTLHYNEQFF. The DNA for the CDR3 is TGCAGTGCTACCGGGACCCTACACTACAATGAGCAGTTCTTC.

Ten or more counts support this clonotype. CDR3 nucleotide sequence: TGTGCCAGCAGTTCCGGGGTTCGAGGGTTAGAGGAAAAACTGTTTTTT. Translated, it gives CASSSGVRGLEEKLFF. The chain links TRBV6-5 to TRBJ1-4; the D is unclear. Germline V gene sequence: CDR1 MNHEY, CDR2 SVGAGI. Trimming shortened V by 4 bases and J by 8 bases, and 20 bases separated the two germline ends. This CDR3 has 16 residues.

Many counts were recorded for this clonotype. This chain joins TRBV5-1 and TRBJ2-1; D uncertain. Trimming removed 2 bases from V and 0 bases from J, with 12 bases in between. The CDR3 consists of 16 residues. Germline V gene data show CDR1 as SGHRS and CDR2 as YFSETQ. CDR3 in amino acids: CASSFQATSSYNEQFF. The CDR3 DNA reads as TGCGCCAGCAGCTTTCAAGCTACGTCCTCCTACAATGAGCAGTTCTTC.

This clonotype was observed at least ten times. The V and J genes are TRBV3-1 and TRBJ2-4; 11 nucleotides match TRBD2. V lost 1 base to trimming and J lost 6 bases; unmatched junction nucleotides: 2. Germline CDR1 LGHDT, CDR2 YNNKEL (reference sequence). CDR3 length: 15 amino acids. The CDR3 region is CASSQVLAGANIQYF. The CDR3 DNA reads TGTGCCAGCAGCCAAGTACTAGCGGGGGCAAACATTCAGTACTTC.

J is TRBJ2-5 and V is TRBV6-2 or TRBV6-3; D call uncertain. The length of the CDR3 is 12 residues. Germline lookup yields CDR1 MNHEY and CDR2 SVGEGT. Trimming cost V 4 bases and J 0 bases, with 3 bases left between them. The CDR3 is CASSFYQETQYF. The CDR3 bases are TGTGCCAGCAGTTTTTACCAAGAGACCCAGTACTTC.

This clonotype was counted many times. The chain carries TRBV9 and TRBJ2-2; D is ambiguous. V shed 4 bases and J shed 0 bases, with 10 bases lying between them. The CDR3 runs 15 residues. Germline assignment: CDR1 SGDLS and CDR2 YYNGEE. The CDR3 region is CASSSPFANTGELFF. CDR3 DNA sequence: TGTGCCAGCAGCAGTCCCTTCGCGAACACCGGGGAGCTGTTTTTT.

In its sample, this clonotype was seen many times. The gene calls are TRBV28 and TRBJ2-3; 9 nucleotides agree with TRBD2. The germline gives CDR1 MDHEN, CDR2 SYDVKM. The CDR3 sequence is 16 residues long. Trimming at V came to 4 bases and at J to 5 bases, leaving 10 bases not matched to a gene. The CDR3 spells CASSSASGVYRDTQYF. The CDR3, as DNA: TGTGCCAGCAGTTCAGCTAGCGGGGTTTACAGAGATACGCAGTATTTT.

The rearrangement links TRBV20-1 to TRBJ2-1; TRBD1 is a possible D gene (6 bases). The CDR3 is 17 amino acids. Germline V lookup: CDR1 DFQATT, CDR2 SNEGSKA (reference sequence). Trimming cost V 6 bases and J 1 base, with 22 bases left between them. The CDR3 sequence: CSARSLQGTSSYNEQFF. The CDR3, as DNA: TGCAGTGCCAGATCCCTACAGGGTACGAGTTCCTACAATGAGCAGTTCTTC.

This clonotype was seen ten or more times. The CDR3 reads CASSSSSREALGYGYTF. DNA of the CDR3: TGTGCCAGCAGCAGCAGCTCAAGAGAAGCGTTAGGCTATGGCTACACCTTC. The chain uses TRBV12-3 or TRBV12-4 and TRBJ1-2; D gene unclear. The CDR3 spans 17 residues. V lost 6 bases and J lost 4, with 24 bases in between.

The chain combines TRBV20-1 with TRBJ2-5, with 7 bases matching TRBD2. V shed 3 bases, J shed 3 bases, and the junction held 10 bases outside the gene matches. There are 15 residues in the CDR3. Germline V gene data show CDR1 as DFQATT and CDR2 as SNEGSKA (reference sequence). As DNA, the CDR3 is TGCAGTGCTAGGACCCTGGGGGGGTTGAAAGAGACCCAGTACTTC. Protein sequence: CSARTLGGLKETQYF.

V and J are TRBV9 and TRBJ2-5; 7 nucleotides agree with TRBD2. CDR1 and CDR2 from the germline V gene are SGDLS and YYNGEE. The CDR3 covers 14 residues. J gave up 4 bases and V 1 base, and 4 bases lay outside the gene matches. In nucleotides, the CDR3 is TGTGCCAGCAGCGTACGGGGGGATGGAGAGACCCAGTACTTC. Its translation: CASSVRGDGETQYF.

This clonotype has at least ten counts. The V call is TRBV29-1, the J call TRBJ2-4; D not certain. The CDR3 is made up of 11 amino acids. V was clipped by 7 bases and J by 6 bases, with 10 bases between them. Germline CDR1 SQVTM, CDR2 ANQGSEA. In DNA form, the CDR3 reads TGCAGCGCATTATCAGGAAACATTCAGTACTTC. As protein: CSALSGNIQYF.

This clonotype has a handful of counts. V and J are TRBV10-3 and TRBJ2-5; TRBD2 agrees at 7 bases. Germline assignment: CDR1 ENHRY and CDR2 SYGVKD. The V segment lost 7 bases and the J segment 5 bases; nucleotides outside the gene matches: 7. The CDR3 totals 13 residues. Here the CDR3 DNA reads TGTGCCATCACGGGCGGGAGTGGGGAGACCCAGTACTTC. It specifies CAITGGSGETQYF.

At least ten counts were recorded for this clonotype. The chain carries TRBV29-1 and TRBJ2-1; no definite D call. CDR1 SQVTM and CDR2 ANQGSEA come from the germline V gene. CDR3 length: 12 amino acids. V lost 8 bases, J lost 5 bases, and 13 bases lay in between. The CDR3 sequence is CSPRLRNNEQFF. The CDR3 region has the DNA TGCAGCCCCAGGTTGCGCAACAATGAGCAGTTCTTC.

The chain uses TRBV21-1 and TRBJ2-2; the table's D call, TRBD2, was not checked against the DNA. TRBV21-1 is assigned pseudogene status. The CDR3 has 15 amino acids. The CDR3 is CASSNRKGRTGELFF. The CDR3 nucleotides are TGTGCCAGCAGCAATCGGAAAGGGAGGACCGGGGAGCTGTTTTTT.